Presented here are 29 T cell receptor beta chains from one specimen sequenced in a study of PD-1 blockade in classical Hodgkin lymphoma. The repertoire was sequenced with immunoSEQ multiplex PCR; TCRdb's copy has only in-frame clones and lacks some. The sample consists of tens of thousands of clones, 70% to 90% of them appearing once. The time point was: newly diagnosed, previously untreated cHL patient sample. Using magnetic negative selection, the CD4+ T cells were separated out of thawed PBMCs. The specimen sequenced was CD4+ T cells from blood. The receptors originated from a human donor with classical Hodgkin lymphoma.

The chain links TRBV4-2 to TRBJ1-1, with TRBD1 matching over 11 bases. CDR1 and CDR2 (germline): LGHNA, YNFKEQ. The CDR3 extends over 16 amino acids. V gave up 4 bases and J gave up 3 bases; unmatched junction bases: 7. The chain's CDR3 is CASSRFAGQGDTEAFF. The CDR3 DNA reads as TGTGCCAGCAGCCGATTCGCGGGACAGGGGGACACTGAAGCTTTCTTT.

J is TRBJ2-1 and V is TRBV5-6, with D uncertain. The germline CDR1 and CDR2 sequences are SGHDT and YYEEEE. This CDR3 contains 14 residues. V was pared by 1 base and J by 3 bases, with 8 bases between. CDR3 protein: CASSLPRSYNEQFF. CDR3 bases: TGTGCCAGCAGCTTGCCCAGGAGCTACAATGAGCAGTTCTTC.

This rearrangement joins TRBV16 to TRBJ2-1; D is uncertain. Germline lookup yields CDR1 KGHSY and CDR2 FQNENV. Trimming removed 0 bases at V and 10 bases at J, with 7 bases between. The CDR3 contains 12 residues. The CDR3 spells CASSQSGREQFF. The CDR3 nucleotides read TGTGCCAGCAGCCAATCCGGGCGCGAGCAGTTCTTC.

J is TRBJ2-5 and V is TRBV6-5; tentative D call: TRBD1 (5 bases). The CDR3 spans 16 residues. Looked up from germline, CDR1 is MNHEY and CDR2 is SVGAGI. Trimming cost V 4 bases and J 1 base, with 16 bases left between them. CDR3 amino acids: CASSFTWTTSQETQYF. DNA of the CDR3: TGTGCCAGCAGTTTCACATGGACAACCAGCCAAGAGACCCAGTACTTC.

The chain carries TRBV7-9 and TRBJ2-4; D call uncertain. The germline V gene encodes CDR1 SEHNR and CDR2 FQNEAQ (reference sequence). CDR3 size: 12 residues. The V end lost 4 bases, the J end lost 9 bases, and 10 bases lay between the germline ends. Here the CDR3 reads CASSSEGIIQYF. CDR3 sequence (DNA): TGTGCCAGCAGCTCAGAAGGTATCATTCAGTACTTC.

The rearrangement uses TRBV29-1 and TRBJ2-1, with 7 bases identical to TRBD1. J lost 8 bases, V lost 4 bases, and 20 bases had no gene match. The length of the CDR3 is 17 residues. The germline gives CDR1 SQVTM, CDR2 ANQGSEA. As DNA, the CDR3 is TGCAGCGTTGTCCTCCGACAGGGACCACTTGGACACGATGAGCAGTTCTTC. This gives the protein CSVVLRQGPLGHDEQFF.

The V and J genes are TRBV2 and TRBJ2-7; tentatively, D is TRBD2 (6 bases). This CDR3 spans 15 amino acids. Trimming left V 1 base short and J 0 bases short, with 10 bases between. Germline V gene data show CDR1 as SNHLY and CDR2 as FYNNEI. The CDR3 DNA reads as TGTGCCAGCAGTGAAGTGGGAGGCTTCTCCTACGAGCAGTACTTC. Its protein is CASSEVGGFSYEQYF. Drawing the rest from reference TRBV2 and TRBJ2-7, the complete variable domain is EPEVTQTPSHQVTQMGQEVILRCVPISNHLYFYWYRQILGQKVEFLVSFYNNEISEKSEIFDDQFSVERPDGSNFTLKIRSTKLEDSAMYFCASSEVGGFSYEQYFGPGTRLTVT.

V and J are TRBV9 and TRBJ2-5; 12 positions match TRBD2. The CDR3 contains 16 residues. The junction had 3 bases not matched to a gene; V was cut back by 2 bases and J by 1 base. Germline V lookup: CDR1 SGDLS, CDR2 YYNGEE. This CDR3 reads CASSVAGLAGQETQYF. CDR3 DNA sequence: TGTGCCAGCAGCGTGGCGGGACTAGCGGGCCAAGAGACCCAGTACTTC.

The rearrangement joins TRBV7-8 to TRBJ2-3; D remains ambiguous. V was clipped by 3 bases and J by 4 bases, with 11 bases between them. Per germline, CDR1 SGHVS and CDR2 FQNEAQ. The CDR3 is made up of 14 amino acids. The CDR3 region is CASSFRPLSDTQYF. CDR3 in DNA: TGTGCCAGCAGCTTCCGGCCTCTCTCAGATACGCAGTATTTT.

This clone was detected only once. The V and J genes are TRBV7-9 and TRBJ2-2; a possible D gene is TRBD1 (5 bases). Germline CDR1 is SEHNR and CDR2 is FQNEAQ (reference sequence). The V and J ends lost 5 bases and 4 bases respectively, with 17 bases between them. The length of the CDR3 is 16 residues. The CDR3: CASSPQPTGSTGELFF. In DNA, the CDR3 is TGTGCCAGCAGCCCACAACCAACAGGTAGCACCGGGGAGCTGTTTTTT.

This rearrangement joins TRBV25-1 to TRBJ2-3; D unresolved. The CDR3 covers 12 residues. Per germline, CDR1 MGHDK and CDR2 SYGVNS. V was shortened by 6 bases and J by 6 bases, with 10 bases between the two germline ends. CDR3 loop: CASSPGRDTQYF. CDR3 DNA: TGTGCCAGCAGCCCTGGCAGGGATACGCAGTATTTT. The complete variable domain, with remaining parts taken from reference TRBV25-1 and TRBJ2-3, reads EADIYQTPRYLVIGTGKKITLECSQTMGHDKMYWYQQDPGMELHLIHYSYGVNSTEKGDLSSESTVSRIRTEHFPLTLESARPSHTSQYLCASSPGRDTQYFGPGTRLTVL.

The gene calls are TRBV7-6 and TRBJ2-2; 12 bases align to TRBD2. Germline-derived CDR1 and CDR2 are SGHVS and FNYEAQ. The CDR3 length is 15 residues. V dropped 5 bases and J dropped 8; count of bases not matched to a gene: 6. The CDR3 sequence: CASSPSTSGSGELFF. The CDR3 DNA follows: TGTGCCAGCAGCCCATCGACTAGCGGGAGTGGGGAGCTGTTTTTT.

The V call is TRBV7-2, the J call TRBJ1-2, with 7 bases aligning to TRBD1. V trimming: 3 bases; J trimming: 0 bases; junction bases outside the gene matches: 1. Germline V gives CDR1 SGHTA, CDR2 FQGNSA. This CDR3 is built from 14 residues. The CDR3, as DNA: TGTGCCAGCAGCTTGGGACAGACTAACTATGGCTACACCTTC. It is translated as CASSLGQTNYGYTF.

The chain links TRBV30 to TRBJ1-1; no clear D. Germline values: CDR1 GTSNPN, CDR2 SVGIG (reference sequence). The CDR3 loop spans 12 amino acids. V lost 2 bases and J lost 1, with 5 bases in between. CDR3 bases: TGTGCCTGGAGTCCGGCGAACACTGAAGCTTTCTTT. Amino acids: CAWSPANTEAFF.

The chain joins TRBV10-3 to TRBJ1-4; D perhaps matches TRBD1 (5 bases). Germline V gene sequence: CDR1 ENHRY, CDR2 SYGVKD. Between the trimmed V and J ends, which lost 5 bases and 7 bases, there was a span of 14 bases. The CDR3 covers 14 residues. CDR3: CAISKQERAEKLFF. CDR3 sequence (DNA): TGTGCCATCAGTAAACAGGAGAGGGCTGAAAAACTGTTTTTT.

As for this clone: Other DNA sequences in the same sample also yield this CDR3. The chain carries TRBV10-3 and TRBJ1-5; 7 nucleotides line up with TRBD1. Per the germline V gene, CDR1 is ENHRY and CDR2 is SYGVKD. V shed 6 bases, J shed 2 bases, and the junction held 1 base outside the gene matches. CDR3 length: 13 amino acids. CDR3 sequence: CAISGQGNQPQHF. DNA of the CDR3: TGTGCCATCAGCGGACAGGGCAATCAGCCCCAGCATTTT.

The chain is built from TRBV5-1 and TRBJ1-1; tentative D call: TRBD1 (6 bases). The CDR3 has 12 residues. Germline V gene data show CDR1 as SGHRS and CDR2 as YFSETQ. Trimming shortened V by 0 bases and J by 10 bases, and 10 bases separated the two germline ends. The DNA for the CDR3 is TGCGCCAGCAGCTTGGAGGGGGGGCCAGCTTTCTTT. Its protein is CASSLEGGPAFF.

The V call is TRBV7-2, the J call TRBJ2-2; no definite D call. V lost 5 bases to trimming and J lost 3 bases, with 13 bases between them. From germline, CDR1 is SGHTA and CDR2 FQGNSA. This CDR3 spans 15 amino acids. The chain's CDR3 is CASSIPTVHTGELFF. As DNA, the CDR3 is TGTGCCAGCAGCATACCCACGGTCCACACCGGGGAGCTGTTTTTT.

The V call is TRBV9, the J call TRBJ1-1, with 10 bases fitting TRBD1. V shed 3 bases and J 3 bases; nucleotides not matched to a gene: 2. Germline V gene sequence: CDR1 SGDLS, CDR2 YYNGEE. The CDR3 is made up of 14 amino acids. The DNA for the CDR3 is TGTGCCAGCAGCGAAGGACAGGGGGACACTGAAGCTTTCTTT. It yields the protein CASSEGQGDTEAFF.

The chain carries TRBV6-6 and TRBJ2-7; 8 nucleotides agree with TRBD1. The germline gives CDR1 MNHNY, CDR2 SVGAGI (reference sequence). This CDR3 comprises 15 residues. With 5 bases clipped from V and 4 bases from J, the junction kept 10 bases outside the gene matches. The CDR3 DNA reads TGTGCCAGCAGTACAACAGGGGGACAACCTTACGAGCAGTACTTC. Encoded protein: CASSTTGGQPYEQYF.

V gene TRBV21-1 combines with J gene TRBJ2-7; no check of the table's D call, TRBD1, against the DNA was made. TRBV21-1 is described as a pseudogene. CDR3 length: 15 amino acids. Here the CDR3 reads CASSKKWGQGYEQYF. CDR3 sequence (DNA): TGTGCCAGCAGCAAAAAGTGGGGACAGGGCTACGAGCAGTACTTC.

The gene calls are TRBV5-1 and TRBJ2-1; TRBD1 aligns across 10 bases. Germline V gene data show CDR1 as SGHRS and CDR2 as YFSETQ. This CDR3 spans 14 amino acids. The V and J ends lost 4 bases and 10 bases, in that order; junction bases with no gene match: 8. In DNA form, the CDR3 reads TGCGCCAGCAGCGTGTCGACAGGGGGCGGAGAGCAGTTCTTC. Translation gives CASSVSTGGGEQFF.

This rearrangement joins TRBV28 to TRBJ2-5; 8 bases are shared with TRBD1. The DNA end favors TRBJ2-7, so the J call may be wrong. The CDR3 has 16 amino acids. The germline V gene has CDR1 MDHEN and CDR2 SYDVKM. CDR3 residues: CASSLTGAGSSYEQYF. CDR3 nucleotides: TGTGCCAGCAGTCTGACAGGGGCAGGTAGCTCCTACGAGCAGTACTTC.

The chain couples TRBV4-3 to TRBJ1-1, with D hard to call. Trimming cost V 0 bases and J 1 base, with 12 bases left between them. This CDR3 is built from 16 residues. Per germline, CDR1 LGHNA and CDR2 YSLEER. The DNA of the CDR3 is TGCGCCAGCAGCCAAGACCTTGGACGGACGAACACTGAAGCTTTCTTT. It is translated as CASSQDLGRTNTEAFF.

This rearrangement joins TRBV10-3 to TRBJ2-1; 15 nucleotides match TRBD2. The CDR3 loop spans 18 amino acids. The germline V gene encodes CDR1 ENHRY and CDR2 SYGVKD. The V and J ends lost 2 bases and 9 bases, in that order; junction bases with no gene match: 11. CDR3 amino acids: CAISEQGLRTSGRAEQFF. The CDR3 nucleotides are TGTGCCATCAGTGAGCAGGGTTTAAGGACTAGCGGGAGGGCTGAGCAGTTCTTC.

The chain uses TRBV7-9 and TRBJ2-3; TRBD2 is a possible D gene (6 bases). Germline V CDR1 and CDR2: SEHNR, FQNEAQ (reference sequence). The CDR3 spans 17 residues. V lost 4 bases to trimming and J lost 0 bases, with 17 bases between them. This CDR3 is CASSSAVASVSTDTQYF. As DNA, the CDR3 is TGTGCCAGCAGCTCCGCCGTGGCTAGCGTTAGCACAGATACGCAGTATTTT.

The J gene is TRBJ2-2, the V gene TRBV5-6, with 8 bases that match TRBD1. The germline CDR1 and CDR2 sequences are SGHDT and YYEEEE. V lost 0 bases, J lost 5 bases, and 6 bases stayed unmatched. The CDR3 loop spans 16 amino acids. CDR3 DNA sequence: TGTGCCAGCAGCTTGGGGCCAGGGGGCGTAACCGGGGAGCTGTTTTTT. Translating gives CASSLGPGGVTGELFF.

The chain links TRBV25-1 to TRBJ2-3; 9 nucleotides match TRBD2. CDR3 length equals 16 residues. CDR1 and CDR2 from the germline V gene are MGHDK and SYGVNS. J was trimmed by 2 bases and V by 1 base; bases with no gene match: 4. CDR3 nucleotide sequence: TGTGCCAGCAGTGAATCTGCGGGAGGGTCCACAGATACGCAGTATTTT. It translates to CASSESAGGSTDTQYF.

V and J are TRBV19 and TRBJ1-4; D is ambiguous. The CDR3 length is 15 residues. Per the germline V gene, CDR1 is LNHDA and CDR2 is SQIVND (reference sequence). Trimming removed 6 bases from V and 0 bases from J, with 11 bases in between. CDR3 DNA: TGTGCCAGTAGCCCCGGCGTGACAACTAATGAAAAACTGTTTTTT. It encodes CASSPGVTTNEKLFF.